The 28 T cell receptor beta chains reported below all come from one sample, sequenced in a study of response to subunit inactivated influenza vaccine. TCRdb fed the RT-PCR reads into MiXCR, producing one record per CDR3 protein. In the table there are about 500,000 distinct CDR3 sequences, 15% to 20% of which are singletons. The source material was CD4+ T cells sorted from PBMCs, sampled about 23 months after vaccination. All receptors come from a man in his fifties or sixties who received an inactivated influenza vaccine.

The chain couples TRBV4-3 to TRBJ2-4, with D perhaps matching TRBD1 (5 bases). CDR3 size: 15 residues. The germline gives CDR1 LGHNA, CDR2 YSLEER. V was trimmed by 0 bases and J by 7 bases, leaving 13 bases between them. Here the CDR3 DNA reads TGCGCCAGCAGCCAAGAGGACACTCGTGGGAACATTCAGTACTTC. It encodes CASSQEDTRGNIQYF.

J is TRBJ2-7 and V is TRBV10-3; a weak D match, TRBD2 (5 bases). The ends were cut back, 8 bases at V and 4 bases at J, with 15 bases in the middle. Germline assignment: CDR1 ENHRY and CDR2 SYGVKD. CDR3 size: 13 residues. For the CDR3, the DNA is TGTGCCATCGCCGCCCGGTCGGGATACGAGCAGTACTTC. Encoded protein: CAIAARSGYEQYF.

This clonotype was recorded at least ten times. The chain uses TRBV25-1 and TRBJ2-1; TRBD2 matches 8 bases. This CDR3 has 17 amino acids. CDR1 is MGHDK, CDR2 SYGVNS, per germline. J gave up 1 base and V 7 bases, and 12 bases lay outside the gene matches. In nucleotides, the CDR3 is TGTGCCAGCACCGGGAGCGGGGGACGGGGATCCTACAATGAGCAGTTCTTC. Amino acids: CASTGSGGRGSYNEQFF.

This clonotype was observed a handful of times. The chain is built from TRBV14 and TRBJ1-1, with D perhaps TRBD1 (5 bases). The CDR3 runs 12 residues. Germline values: CDR1 SGHDN, CDR2 FVKESK. The germline V and J ends were trimmed by 2 bases and 5 bases, with 6 bases remaining between them. The CDR3 coding sequence is TGTGCCAGCAGCCAATGGGGGACTGAAGCTTTCTTT. Residues: CASSQWGTEAFF.

In its sample, this clonotype was seen a few times. This rearrangement joins TRBV4-2 to TRBJ2-3; 9 positions match TRBD1. The V segment lost 3 bases and the J segment 1 base; nucleotides outside the gene matches: 11. Germline V lookup: CDR1 LGHNA, CDR2 YNFKEQ. This CDR3 contains 18 residues. CDR3 amino acids: CASSHPRYRGLRTDTQYF. DNA of the CDR3: TGTGCCAGCAGCCACCCCCGGTACAGGGGGCTCCGCACAGATACGCAGTATTTT.

A few counts support this clonotype. V and J are TRBV4-2 and TRBJ2-1; 9 bases align to TRBD2. The CDR3 is made up of 21 amino acids. Looked up from germline, CDR1 is LGHNA and CDR2 is YNFKEQ. The trim removed 0 bases at V and 4 bases at J, leaving 19 bases unmatched. CDR3 amino acids: CASSQDQGVGIAGARYNEQFF. CDR3 in DNA: TGTGCCAGCAGCCAAGATCAGGGGGTGGGGATAGCGGGAGCTCGGTACAATGAGCAGTTCTTC.

This clonotype was detected many times. The rearrangement links TRBV3-1 to TRBJ2-2; D unclear. The V end lost 0 bases, the J end lost 3 bases, and 5 bases lay between the germline ends. The CDR3 extends over 14 amino acids. The V gene's germline CDR1 is LGHDT and CDR2 YNNKEL (reference sequence). This CDR3 reads CASSQDSYTGELFF. The CDR3 DNA is TGTGCCAGCAGCCAAGACAGTTACACCGGGGAGCTGTTTTTT.

There are a few counts of this clonotype. The chain links TRBV20-1 to TRBJ2-7; D is ambiguous. The CDR3 is 11 amino acids. V lost 6 bases and J 5 bases, leaving 11 bases between the germline ends. From germline, CDR1 is DFQATT and CDR2 SNEGSKA (reference sequence). The chain's CDR3 is CSATGPNEQYF. The CDR3 DNA sequence: TGCAGTGCCACCGGGCCAAACGAGCAGTACTTC.

This clonotype was detected many times. The V and J genes are TRBV4-2 and TRBJ2-3, with 7 nucleotides matching TRBD1. Germline V CDR1 and CDR2: LGHNA, YNFKEQ. Unmatched junction bases numbered 5, after V lost 3 bases and J lost 2 bases. This CDR3 comprises 15 residues. Here the CDR3 DNA reads TGTGCCAGCAGCCAGGCTGACAGGGTCACAGATACGCAGTATTTT. Translated, it gives CASSQADRVTDTQYF.

There are a few counts of this clonotype. The chain recombines TRBV5-5 with TRBJ1-4; a possible D gene is TRBD1 (6 bases). This CDR3 spans 13 amino acids. Trimming took 4 bases from V and 5 from J, leaving 9 bases between them. Germline V CDR1 and CDR2: SGHKS, YYEKEE (reference sequence). The CDR3 sequence: CASSPGANEKLFF. In DNA, the CDR3 is TGTGCCAGCAGCCCGGGGGCGAATGAAAAACTGTTTTTT.

This chain joins TRBV3-1 and TRBJ2-5; maybe TRBD2 (5 bases). The germline V and J ends were trimmed by 0 bases and 7 bases, with 12 bases remaining between them. Germline V gene sequence: CDR1 LGHDT, CDR2 YNNKEL (reference sequence). The CDR3 extends over 14 amino acids. CDR3 bases: TGTGCCAGCAGCCAAGATCTAGCCCGGAGGACCCAGTACTTC. Encoded protein: CASSQDLARRTQYF.

Remarks on this clonotype: It may be a read error: a sequence one base away is much more abundant. The genes are TRBV12-3 or TRBV12-4 and TRBJ2-2; 8 bases map to TRBD2. The CDR3 loop spans 18 amino acids. After removal of 11 bases from V and 0 bases from J, the junction contained 17 bases not matched to a gene. CDR3 nucleotides: TGTGCCCGCACTCCACCGGCGGGAGGTCTTTCGAACACCGGGGAGCTGTTTTTT. This gives the protein CARTPPAGGLSNTGELFF.

The V call is TRBV7-6, the J call TRBJ1-1; D is uncertain. V lost 7 bases and J 9 bases, leaving 18 bases between the germline ends. Germline CDR1 reads SGHVS; CDR2 reads FNYEAQ. The CDR3 runs 13 residues. The CDR3 loop reads CASNLGLSTQAFF. Here the CDR3 DNA reads TGTGCCAGCAATCTAGGGTTATCGACACAAGCTTTCTTT.

This clonotype appeared a few times. The chain is built from TRBV24-1 and TRBJ2-3, with unresolved D. Trimming took off 4 bases at V and 1 base at J, with 11 bases between the two ends. The germline CDR1 and CDR2 sequences are KGHDR and SFDVKD. This CDR3 spans 15 amino acids. The CDR3 is CATSDTGRGTDTQYF. The CDR3 bases are TGTGCCACCAGTGACACCGGACGGGGCACAGATACGCAGTATTTT.

This clonotype was seen more than once but under ten times. The chain employs TRBV7-2 and TRBJ2-5; D is uncertain. CDR1 is SGHTA and CDR2 is FQGNSA in the germline V gene. This CDR3 contains 12 residues. V lost 5 bases and J 0 bases, leaving 4 bases between the germline ends. This CDR3 reads CASSGYQETQYF. CDR3 bases: TGTGCCAGCAGCGGTTACCAAGAGACCCAGTACTTC.

This clonotype occurred a few times. V is TRBV7-3 and J is TRBJ2-3; 8 bases align to TRBD2. The CDR3 contains 18 residues. From germline, CDR1 is SGHTA and CDR2 FQGTGA. Trimming took 1 base from V and 2 from J; bases not matched to a gene: 11. CDR3 residues: CASSLSPNLAGSTDTQYF. The CDR3 DNA follows: TGTGCCAGCAGCTTAAGCCCTAACCTAGCGGGTTCCACAGATACGCAGTATTTT.

CDR3 protein: CASSLAGGISEQYF. Written as DNA, the CDR3 is TGCGCCAGCAGCTTGGCTGGAGGGATCTCCGAGCAGTACTTC. This chain uses TRBV5-1 with TRBJ2-7; D is possibly TRBD2 (6 bases). Per the germline V gene, CDR1 is SGHRS and CDR2 is YFSETQ. The CDR3 is 14 residues long. Between the trimmed V and J ends, which lost 0 bases and 6 bases, there was a span of 13 bases. Full variable domain (missing parts from reference TRBV5-1 and TRBJ2-7): KAGVTQTPRYLIKTRGQQVTLSCSPISGHRSVSWYQQTPGQGLQFLFEYFSETQRNKGNFPGRFSGRQFSNSRSEMNVSTLELGDSALYLCASSLAGGISEQYFGPGTRLTVT.

The gene calls are TRBV11-2 and TRBJ2-5; the D gene is possibly TRBD2 (6 bases). Per germline, CDR1 SGHAT and CDR2 FQNNGV. V was cut by 1 base and J by 7 bases, with 13 bases left in between. This CDR3 region has 14 residues. CDR3 sequence (DNA): TGTGCCAGCAGCTTAGTAACTAGCCCTACGACCCAGTACTTC. Its translation is CASSLVTSPTTQYF.

This clonotype was counted a single time. The chain's CDR3 is CASSWLAGGRDTQYF. The CDR3 bases are TGTGCCAGCAGTTGGCTAGCGGGGGGGAGGGATACGCAGTATTTT. V usage is TRBV12-3 or TRBV12-4 and J usage is TRBJ2-3, with 12 bases aligning to TRBD2. CDR3 length: 15 amino acids. V was clipped by 4 bases and J by 6 bases; unmatched bases: 5.

The table lists this clonotype with a few counts. The gene calls are TRBV20-1 and TRBJ1-3, with 7 bases lining up with TRBD1. Germline V gene sequence: CDR1 DFQATT, CDR2 SNEGSKA (reference sequence). V trimming: 0 bases; J trimming: 4 bases; junction bases outside the gene matches: 12. The CDR3 totals 17 residues. The CDR3 DNA follows: TGCAGTGCTAGAGATCCTTTTCAGACAGGGCAAGGAAACACCATATATTTT. Its translation is CSARDPFQTGQGNTIYF.

This clonotype has more than one count but fewer than ten. The V call is TRBV5-5, the J call TRBJ1-1, with TRBD1 as a possible D gene (6 bases). The CDR3 covers 14 residues. V was shortened by 4 bases and J by 0 bases, with 10 bases between the two germline ends. Germline loops: CDR1 SGHKS, CDR2 YYEKEE (reference sequence). CDR3 coding DNA: TGTGCCAGCAGCCCAGGGGTAATGAACACTGAAGCTTTCTTT. Residues: CASSPGVMNTEAFF.

The V and J genes are TRBV12-3 or TRBV12-4 and TRBJ2-3; D is uncertain. V was trimmed by 4 bases and J by 0 bases, leaving 11 bases between them. The CDR3 has 15 amino acids. Written as DNA, the CDR3 is TGTGCCAGCAGTTCCCGACAACGTAGCACAGATACGCAGTATTTT. Its protein product is CASSSRQRSTDTQYF.

This chain links TRBV23-1 with TRBJ2-7; D gene uncertain. TRBV23-1 is known as an ORF, though its function is uncertain. Trimming took 9 bases from V and 8 from J, leaving 8 bases between them. The CDR3 runs 9 residues. The CDR3 loop is CASVTKQYF. The CDR3 coding sequence is TGCGCCAGTGTTACGAAGCAGTACTTC.

This clonotype was counted a few times. The chain employs TRBV14 and TRBJ2-2; D is unresolved. The germline V gene has CDR1 SGHDN and CDR2 FVKESK. Trimming left V 9 bases short and J 0 bases short, with 14 bases between. The CDR3 has 15 amino acids. This CDR3 reads CASGRIGTNTGELFF. In DNA form, the CDR3 reads TGTGCCAGTGGAAGAATCGGAACGAACACCGGGGAGCTGTTTTTT.

This clonotype was seen once. CDR3 nucleotide sequence: TGTGCCAGCAGTTTTAGGCAGCTCTCCTACAATGAGCAGTTCTTC. Its translation is CASSFRQLSYNEQFF. The chain joins TRBV12-3 or TRBV12-4 to TRBJ2-1; no clear D gene. This CDR3 is 15 amino acids long. The V gene lost 3 bases and the J gene lost 0 bases, with 9 bases spanning the gap.

This clonotype was seen more than once but under ten times. This sequence joins TRBV12-3 or TRBV12-4 and TRBJ1-2, with D unclear. The germline V and J ends were trimmed by 5 bases and 5 bases, with 12 bases remaining between them. The CDR3 is 13 residues long. The CDR3 reads CASSIGRDYGYTF. DNA of the CDR3: TGTGCCAGCAGTATCGGACGAGATTATGGCTACACCTTC.

The CDR3 region is CSARDPAGGWSEQFF. CDR3 in DNA: TGCAGTGCTAGAGACCCGGCAGGGGGCTGGAGTGAGCAGTTCTTC. The chain combines TRBV20-1 with TRBJ2-1; 8 nucleotides match TRBD1. The CDR3 contains 15 residues. Unmatched junction bases numbered 10, after V lost 0 bases and J lost 9 bases. Germline V gene data show CDR1 as DFQATT and CDR2 as SNEGSKA (reference sequence).

The chain links TRBV15 to TRBJ2-5; TRBD1 aligns across 9 bases. The CDR3 runs 14 residues. Germline CDR1 is LNHNV and CDR2 is YYDKDF (reference sequence). V lost 4 bases to trimming and J lost 4 bases; unmatched junction nucleotides: 4. CDR3 amino acids: CATSIRTGVETQYF. Written as DNA, the CDR3 is TGTGCCACCAGCATACGGACAGGGGTAGAGACCCAGTACTTC.